This T cell receptor (beta chain) came from a study of control samples from healthy donors and cancer patients. Germline CDR1 and CDR2: SGHRS and YFSETQ. V lost 3 bases to trimming and J lost 4 bases; unmatched junction nucleotides: 10. There are 16 residues in the CDR3. Generated by immunoSEQ multiplex PCR, the TCRdb table keeps only in-frame clones and is missing some. In the table there are about 140,000 clones, roughly 88% of which are singletons. The material sequenced was blood. This chain uses TRBV5-1 with TRBJ1-2, with TRBD1 matching 9 bases. The receptor's source is a young man in good health. CDR3 in DNA: TGCGCCAGCAGCTCCAACTTACAGGGGGCAGGCTATGGCTACACCTTC. This encodes CASSSNLQGAGYGYTF.